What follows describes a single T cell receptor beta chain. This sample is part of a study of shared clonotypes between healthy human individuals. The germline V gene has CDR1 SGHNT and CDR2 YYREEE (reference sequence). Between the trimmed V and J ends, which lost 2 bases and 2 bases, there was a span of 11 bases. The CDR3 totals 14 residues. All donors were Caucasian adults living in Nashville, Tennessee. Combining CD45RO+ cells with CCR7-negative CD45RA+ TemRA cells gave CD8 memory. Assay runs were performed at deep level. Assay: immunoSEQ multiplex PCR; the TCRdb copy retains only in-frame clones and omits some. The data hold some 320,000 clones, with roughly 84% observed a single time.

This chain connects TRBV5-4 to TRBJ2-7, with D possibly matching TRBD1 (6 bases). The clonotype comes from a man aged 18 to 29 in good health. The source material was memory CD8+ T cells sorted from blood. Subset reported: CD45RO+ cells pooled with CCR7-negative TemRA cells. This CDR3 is CASSLNRETYEQYF. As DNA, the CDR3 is TGTGCCAGCAGCTTAAACAGGGAAACCTACGAGCAGTACTTC.